This T cell receptor beta chain originates from a study of blood T cell repertoires in COVID-19. Study-wide background: Acute and convalescent COVID-19 specimens originated in the United States, Italy and Spain. From T cells, B-cell-depleted T cells, or PBMCs came the material, which was cDNA or gDNA.

Generated by immunoSEQ multiplex PCR, the TCRdb table keeps only in-frame clones and is missing some. The table includes 300,000 or so clones, about 89% detected once. CDR3 size: 12 residues. The V gene lost 8 bases and the J gene lost 3 bases, with 7 bases spanning the gap. The chain is built from TRBV12-3 or TRBV12-4 and TRBJ2-2; D is undetermined. The specimen sequenced was peripheral blood. The receptor was isolated from a woman aged 40 to 50 who had recovered from COVID-19. The CDR3 DNA is TGTGCCAGCCCGAGGTACACCGGGGAGCTGTTTTTT. Its protein is CASPRYTGELFF.